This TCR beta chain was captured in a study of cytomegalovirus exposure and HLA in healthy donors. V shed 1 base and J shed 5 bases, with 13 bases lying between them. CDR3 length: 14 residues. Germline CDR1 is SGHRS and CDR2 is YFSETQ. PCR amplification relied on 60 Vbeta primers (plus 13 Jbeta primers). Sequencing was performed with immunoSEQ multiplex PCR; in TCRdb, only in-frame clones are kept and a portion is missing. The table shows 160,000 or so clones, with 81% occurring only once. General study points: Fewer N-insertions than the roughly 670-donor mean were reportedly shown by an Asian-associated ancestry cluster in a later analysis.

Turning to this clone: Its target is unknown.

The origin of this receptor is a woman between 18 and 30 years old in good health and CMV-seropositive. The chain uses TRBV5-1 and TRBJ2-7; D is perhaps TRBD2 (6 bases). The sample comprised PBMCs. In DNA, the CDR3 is TGCGCCAGCAGCTTGACCGCGGGGAGCAACGAGCAGTACTTC. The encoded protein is CASSLTAGSNEQYF.